The 26 T cell receptor beta chains in this list originate from one sample, sequenced in a study of T cell repertoires in cytomegalovirus infection (dated 2019 in TCRdb). What the treatment or condition label conveys for this sample: in vitro stimulation with specific CMV peptide epitopes to enrich CMV-specific T cells. The instrument was an Illumina HiSeq 1500. TCRdb passed the public sequencing reads through fastp at Q25 and MiXCR, retaining productive beta sequences. Entries that share a CDR3 protein sequence are merged under the most common genes and DNA. The sample contains a few hundred thousand distinct CDR3 sequences, about 39% of them found a single time. The ten biggest clones cover about half of the sample. These receptors have no identified antigens. Specimen: cultured PBMCs, collected from culture after CMV antigen stimulation. The receptors here all came from a human donor in good health (CMV status not recorded). Some clones in this sample may be carry-over from other donors' samples.

CDR3 nucleotides: TGTGCCACCAGCAGAGATTCGCGGAATGAAAAACTGTTTTTT. It specifies CATSRDSRNEKLFF. The V call is TRBV15, the J call TRBJ1-4; unclear D gene. This CDR3 comprises 14 residues. Between the trimmed V and J ends, which lost 0 bases and 5 bases, there was a span of 7 bases. Germline CDR1 is LNHNV and CDR2 is YYDKDF (reference sequence). Drawing the rest from reference TRBV15 and TRBJ1-4, the complete variable domain is DAMVIQNPRYQVTQFGKPVTLSCSQTLNHNVMYWYQQKSSQAPKLLFHYYDKDFNNEADTPDNFQSRRPNTSFCFLDIRSPGLGDTAMYLCATSRDSRNEKLFFGSGTQLSVL.

This clonotype has only a few counts. The chain joins TRBV6-2 or TRBV6-3 to TRBJ2-1, with 7 bases identical to TRBD2. The length of the CDR3 is 15 residues. CDR1 and CDR2 (germline): MNHEY, SVGEGT. The trim removed 5 bases at V and 8 bases at J, leaving 12 bases unmatched. The CDR3 DNA reads TGTGCCAGCAGTCCCCTCAGCGGGAAGGGCGATGAGCAGTTCTTC. It is translated as CASSPLSGKGDEQFF.

V is TRBV18 and J is TRBJ2-7; 9 bases line up with TRBD2. This CDR3 spans 15 amino acids. Germline CDR1 and CDR2: KGHSH and LQKENI. V was pared by 3 bases and J by 5 bases, with 8 bases of the junction left unmatched. Written as DNA, the CDR3 is TGTGCCAGCTCACCCGGGACTAGCCACCGGGACGAGCAGTACTTC. As protein: CASSPGTSHRDEQYF.

This clonotype was seen only a few times. This rearrangement joins TRBV6-5 to TRBJ2-6; D is unclear. The length of the CDR3 is 13 residues. V lost 5 bases to trimming and J lost 2 bases, with 4 bases between them. CDR1 MNHEY and CDR2 SVGAGI come from the germline V gene. CDR3 bases: TGTGCCAGCAGTGGGGCTGGGGCCAACGTCCTGACTTTC. It encodes CASSGAGANVLTF.

This chain connects TRBV7-2 to TRBJ2-4; the D is unclear. Germline V CDR1 and CDR2: SGHTA, FQGNSA. CDR3 length equals 15 residues. Trimming shortened V by 3 bases and J by 5 bases, and 14 bases separated the two germline ends. This chain's CDR3 is CASSFGPRSENIQYF. The CDR3 nucleotides read TGTGCCAGCAGCTTCGGTCCCAGATCCGAAAACATTCAGTACTTC.

At least ten counts were recorded for this clonotype. The gene calls are TRBV7-9 and TRBJ1-1; D might be TRBD1 (6 bases). V was cut by 8 bases and J by 4 bases, with 20 bases left in between. The CDR3 runs 15 residues. CDR1 is SEHNR and CDR2 is FQNEAQ in the germline V gene (reference sequence). CDR3 in amino acids: CASDLIGGRVTEAFF. CDR3 sequence (DNA): TGTGCCAGCGATTTAATTGGGGGGCGGGTCACTGAAGCTTTCTTT.

The chain recombines TRBV6-6 with TRBJ1-1; D might be TRBD1 (6 bases). V dropped 6 bases and J dropped 6 bases, with 20 bases sitting between them. Per germline, CDR1 MNHNY and CDR2 SVGAGI (reference sequence). The CDR3 consists of 15 residues. CDR3 sequence: CASRKTGPWGAEAFF. In nucleotides, the CDR3 is TGTGCCAGCAGAAAGACAGGCCCGTGGGGCGCTGAAGCTTTCTTT.

The chain employs TRBV11-3 and TRBJ2-1, with D possibly matching TRBD1 (5 bases). The CDR3 is 13 residues long. Germline CDR1 is SGHNT and CDR2 is YENEEA. The V end lost 6 bases, the J end lost 6 bases, and 12 bases lay between the germline ends. The CDR3, as DNA: TGTGCCAGCAGTTGGGGCAGCTTCAATGAGCAGTTCTTC. It translates to CASSWGSFNEQFF.

This clonotype appeared a few times. The rearrangement links TRBV6-1 to TRBJ2-7; D might be TRBD2 (6 bases). Germline V lookup: CDR1 MNHNS, CDR2 SASEGT. The CDR3 is 14 residues long. V lost 1 base to trimming and J lost 2 bases, with 9 bases between them. The CDR3 loop reads CASSEVEGPYEQYF. As DNA, the CDR3 is TGTGCCAGCAGTGAAGTGGAGGGACCCTACGAGCAGTACTTC.

J is TRBJ2-7 and V is TRBV4-1, with 7 bases matching TRBD1. V lost 7 bases to trimming and J lost 12 bases; unmatched junction nucleotides: 12. CDR3 length equals 12 residues. From germline, CDR1 is MGHRA and CDR2 YSYEKL. The CDR3 loop is CASNPGDSVWYF. The CDR3 nucleotides read TGCGCCAGCAACCCCGGGGACAGTGTGTGGTACTTC.

This clonotype has just a few counts. This sequence joins TRBV7-2 and TRBJ2-7; D perhaps matches TRBD2 (5 bases). Trimming stripped 2 bases from V and 4 bases from J, with 12 bases between. The CDR3 spans 14 residues. Germline loops: CDR1 SGHTA, CDR2 FQGNSA. CDR3 nucleotide sequence: TGTGCCAGCAGCTTAAGGCGGGCGCCGTACGAGCAGTACTTC. Translated: CASSLRRAPYEQYF. Variable domain in full (rest from reference TRBV7-2 and TRBJ2-7): GAGVSQSPSNKVTEKGKDVELRCDPISGHTALYWYRQSLGQGLEFLIYFQGNSAPDKSGLPSDRFSAERTGGSVSTLTIQRTQQEDSAVYLCASSLRRAPYEQYFGPGTRLTVT.

On this clonotype: Just one base apart from a much larger clone, this may be a read error. The CDR3 spells CAGTKTGTVKNGYTF. Here the CDR3 DNA reads TGTGCCGGCACCAAAACCGGGACAGTTAAGAATGGCTACACCTTC. The chain joins TRBV7-2 to TRBJ1-2, with TRBD1 identical over 7 bases. Trimming removed 11 bases from V and 6 bases from J; junction bases left unmatched: 18. Germline-derived CDR1 and CDR2 are SGHTA and FQGNSA. CDR3 length: 15 residues.

This clonotype came up once. This chain links TRBV18 with TRBJ2-4; 8 bases align to TRBD1. The CDR3 length is 15 residues. Germline CDR1 reads KGHSH; CDR2 reads LQKENI. V gave up 8 bases and J gave up 8 bases; unmatched junction bases: 14. Here the CDR3 reads CASTPDRVRKDIQYF. CDR3 nucleotide sequence: TGTGCCAGCACCCCGGACAGGGTTCGGAAGGACATTCAGTACTTC.

This chain uses TRBV7-3 with TRBJ2-1; 8 bases line up with TRBD2. Trimming took 7 bases from V and 5 from J; bases not matched to a gene: 13. The germline CDR1 and CDR2 sequences are SGHTA and FQGTGA. CDR3 length: 16 amino acids. Here the CDR3 DNA reads TGTGCCAGCATCCAATTCGGGGGGGCCTCTAACAATGAGCAGTTCTTC. This translates into CASIQFGGASNNEQFF.

DNA of the CDR3: TGTGCCAGCAAAAGAGGGGGCCTCTACGAGCAGTACTTC. Residues: CASKRGGLYEQYF. This chain joins TRBV7-9 and TRBJ2-7; 7 positions match TRBD1. Germline CDR1 is SEHNR and CDR2 is FQNEAQ (reference sequence). The CDR3 runs 13 residues. The ends lost 7 bases at V and 3 bases at J; junction bases unmatched: 6.

The chain recombines TRBV6-1 with TRBJ1-1; tentative D call: TRBD1 (6 bases). V was pared by 6 bases and J by 1 base, with 12 bases between. The germline CDR1 and CDR2 sequences are MNHNS and SASEGT. The CDR3 sequence is 14 residues long. CDR3 DNA: TGTGCCAGCAGAGCACGGGGGCAGAACACTGAAGCTTTCTTT. Amino acids: CASRARGQNTEAFF.

This clonotype was picked up a small number of times. V usage is TRBV6-1 and J usage is TRBJ2-5, with 11 bases identical to TRBD2. The CDR3 runs to 16 residues. V lost 10 bases and J lost 2; bases outside the gene matches: 12. CDR1 is MNHNS and CDR2 is SASEGT in the germline V gene. CDR3 in amino acids: CAISLHPSGGQETQYF. As DNA, the CDR3 is TGTGCCATTTCGCTTCACCCTAGCGGGGGGCAAGAGACCCAGTACTTC.

This clonotype was counted only a few times. V and J are TRBV6-2 or TRBV6-3 and TRBJ2-2; the D is unclear. Germline assignment: CDR1 MNHEY and CDR2 SVGEGT. The ends were cut back, 6 bases at V and 5 bases at J, with 13 bases in the middle. The CDR3 sequence is 14 residues long. The CDR3 spells CASRSPVSTGELFF. The CDR3 nucleotides read TGTGCCAGCAGGTCCCCGGTGTCGACCGGGGAGCTGTTTTTT.

There are a few counts of this clonotype. The rearrangement uses TRBV7-2 and TRBJ2-1, with 7 bases aligning to TRBD2. CDR3 length equals 14 residues. Looked up from germline, CDR1 is SGHTA and CDR2 is FQGNSA. J gave up 9 bases and V 1 base, and 6 bases lay outside the gene matches. Written as DNA, the CDR3 is TGTGCCAGCAGCTTAGAATCGGGGGGTGGTGAGCAGTTCTTC. This encodes CASSLESGGGEQFF.

This sequence joins TRBV6-1 and TRBJ2-7; a possible D gene is TRBD1 (5 bases). Per the germline V gene, CDR1 is MNHNS and CDR2 is SASEGT. The CDR3 is 12 amino acids. Trimming shortened V by 7 bases and J by 4 bases, and 11 bases separated the two germline ends. CDR3 sequence (DNA): TGTGCCAGCAATAGCAGGGTGTACGAGCAGTACTTC. Its translation is CASNSRVYEQYF.

The J gene is TRBJ2-7, the V gene TRBV9; D is unclear. Germline V gene data show CDR1 as SGDLS and CDR2 as YYNGEE. V was shortened by 0 bases and J by 0 bases, with 10 bases between the two germline ends. This CDR3 has 15 amino acids. In DNA form, the CDR3 reads TGTGCCAGCAGCGTAGGTGGGAAAGCCTCCTACGAGCAGTACTTC. The encoded protein is CASSVGGKASYEQYF.

The table lists this clonotype with a few counts. The chain combines TRBV7-8 with TRBJ2-7; 10 bases map to TRBD1. With 5 bases clipped from V and 5 bases from J, the junction kept 12 bases outside the gene matches. Germline values: CDR1 SGHVS, CDR2 FQNEAQ. This CDR3 spans 16 amino acids. Here the CDR3 DNA reads TGTGCCAGCAGCACACTCCGTGACAGGGGGCATGACGAGCAGTACTTC. Its protein is CASSTLRDRGHDEQYF.

V usage is TRBV30 and J usage is TRBJ1-2; D gene ambiguous. The CDR3 extends over 13 amino acids. The germline gives CDR1 GTSNPN, CDR2 SVGIG (reference sequence). Trimming left V 2 bases short and J 3 bases short, with 10 bases between. The CDR3 DNA is TGTGCCTGGAGTAGCCGCCGTGACTATGGCTACACCTTC. This sequence encodes CAWSSRRDYGYTF.

The rearrangement uses TRBV7-2 and TRBJ1-5; TRBD1 is a possible D gene (5 bases). CDR1 and CDR2 from the germline V gene are SGHTA and FQGNSA. The CDR3 is 13 amino acids. Trimming took 3 bases from V and 5 from J, leaving 8 bases between them. Here the CDR3 DNA reads TGTGCCAGCAGCTTTGACAGATATCAGCCCCAGCATTTT. Translation gives CASSFDRYQPQHF. The full variable domain, rest sourced from reference TRBV7-2 and TRBJ1-5, is GAGVSQSPSNKVTEKGKDVELRCDPISGHTALYWYRQSLGQGLEFLIYFQGNSAPDKSGLPSDRFSAERTGGSVSTLTIQRTQQEDSAVYLCASSFDRYQPQHFGDGTRLSIL.

The chain has TRBV6-5 and TRBJ1-5; 8 positions match TRBD1. Trimming at V came to 5 bases and at J to 0 bases, leaving 6 bases not matched to a gene. Looked up from germline, CDR1 is MNHEY and CDR2 is SVGAGI. This CDR3 spans 16 amino acids. CDR3 coding DNA: TGTGCCAGCAGTCCACAGGACAGGGCTAGCAATCAGCCCCAGCATTTT. This sequence encodes CASSPQDRASNQPQHF.

The V gene is TRBV12-3 or TRBV12-4, the J gene TRBJ1-5, with TRBD1 matching over 8 bases. This CDR3 has 16 residues. V shed 6 bases and J 2 bases; nucleotides not matched to a gene: 9. The CDR3 loop is CASSLQGAQGNQPQHF. DNA of the CDR3: TGTGCCAGCAGCCTCCAGGGGGCTCAGGGCAATCAGCCCCAGCATTTT.